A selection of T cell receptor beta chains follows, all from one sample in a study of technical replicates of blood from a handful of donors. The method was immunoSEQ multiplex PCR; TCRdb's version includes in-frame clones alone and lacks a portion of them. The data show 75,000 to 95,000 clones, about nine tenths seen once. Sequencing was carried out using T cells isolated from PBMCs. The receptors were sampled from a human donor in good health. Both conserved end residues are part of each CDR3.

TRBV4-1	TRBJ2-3	CASSQRLAVPDTQYF
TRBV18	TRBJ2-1	CASDSGTLYNEQFF
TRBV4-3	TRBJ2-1	CASSQESLAGGLYEQFF
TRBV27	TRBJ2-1	CASFRGRNVDNEQFF
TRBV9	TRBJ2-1	CASSGGQGTYNEQFF
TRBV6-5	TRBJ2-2	CASIGTGRTGELFF
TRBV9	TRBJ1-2	CASGTGFPNYGYTF
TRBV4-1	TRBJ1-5	CASSQVSGYSNQPQHF
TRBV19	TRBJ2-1	CASSITSGTYNEQFF
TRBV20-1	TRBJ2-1	CSAAYSSEQFF
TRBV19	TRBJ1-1	CASKGVTTEAFF
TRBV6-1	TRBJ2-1	CASSEGLAGANEQFF
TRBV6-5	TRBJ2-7	CASSYGTIHEQYF
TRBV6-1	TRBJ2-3	CASSDRSHPSTDTQYF
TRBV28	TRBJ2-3	CASSLLAGADTQYF
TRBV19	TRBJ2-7	CASSIVRGDEQYF
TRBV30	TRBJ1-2	CARREAGGHYGYTF
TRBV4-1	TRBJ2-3	CASSAGDSTDTQYF
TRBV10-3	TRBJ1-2	CAIHSMAGRLANGYTF
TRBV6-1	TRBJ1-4	CASSGGTGRDEKLFF
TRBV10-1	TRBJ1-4	CASSGQGRNEKLFF
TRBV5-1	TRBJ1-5	CASSLGAGAHQPQHF
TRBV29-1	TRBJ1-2	CSATESPYGYTF
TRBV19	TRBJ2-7	CASSPGLSYEQYF
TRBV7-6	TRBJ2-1	CASSFGTGVYNEQFF
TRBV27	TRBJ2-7	CASTAGGGYPNYEQYF
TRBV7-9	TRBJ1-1	CASSFTPGQGTFF
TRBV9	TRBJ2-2	CASSSQGRELFF
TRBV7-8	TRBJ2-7	CASSPDRDEQYF
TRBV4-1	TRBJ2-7	CASSQGRDSLYEQYF
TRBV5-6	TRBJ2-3	CASSLITGGAIDTQYF
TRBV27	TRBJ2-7	CASSPLQGKGPLVDEQYF
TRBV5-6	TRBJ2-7	CASSLLDVSASYEQYF
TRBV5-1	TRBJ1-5	CASSQDLGQPQHF
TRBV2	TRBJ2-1	CASIRTGKSSYNEQFF
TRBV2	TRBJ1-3	CASSNFGNTIYF
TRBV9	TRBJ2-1	CASSAQVAGGPHEQFF
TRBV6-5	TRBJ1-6	CASSYTGQYSPLHF
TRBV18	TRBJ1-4	CASSPIDSLNEGLFF
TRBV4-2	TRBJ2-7	CASSQDRGTGDPSEQYF
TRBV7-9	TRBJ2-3	CASRSTGGTDTQYF
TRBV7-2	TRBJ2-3	CASSLVGGLVGDTQYF
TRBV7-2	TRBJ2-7	CASSLGQGFYEQYF
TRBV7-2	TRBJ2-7	CASSYGLTAYEQYF
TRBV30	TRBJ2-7	CAWIPTSDEQYF
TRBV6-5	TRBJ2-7	CASSYSQDPSYEQYF
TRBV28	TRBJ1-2	CASSLGLQSYGYTF
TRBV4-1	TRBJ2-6	CASSQVELMGAVRSPGANVLTF
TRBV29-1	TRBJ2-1	CSGQREGLYNEQFF
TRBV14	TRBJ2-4	CASSQGASAKNIQYF
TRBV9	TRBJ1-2	CASSVTIRDEDYGYTF
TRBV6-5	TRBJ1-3	CASKQNSGNTIYF
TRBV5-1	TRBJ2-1	CASSLDLSQYGISNEQFF
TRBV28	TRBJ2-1	CATYFPLLNEQFF
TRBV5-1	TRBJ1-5	CASSLERGTNQPQHF
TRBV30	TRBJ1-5	CAWSHTGSNQPQHF
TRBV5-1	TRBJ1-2	CASRLDTGAYGYTF
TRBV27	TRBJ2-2	CASSFYRYGELFF
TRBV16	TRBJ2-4	CASSQYPGTEAIQYF
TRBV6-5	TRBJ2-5	CASSSSGLAENYF